The clone carrying this T cell receptor beta chain was seen only a few times. Its antigen is currently unknown. The data are from a study of TIL therapy for anti-PD-1-resistant metastatic lung cancer. Across the whole study: Median patient age was 54, ranging roughly 35-85 years. Study results and caveats: Compared with baseline intratumoral T cells, expanded TIL cultures were more clonal and less diverse (around 5.9% vs 31%).

The libraries were made with immunoSEQ v3. Method: immunoSEQ multiplex PCR; TCRdb's copy keeps in-frame clones and lacks some. The table lists under 100,000 clones, 50% to 70% of them singletons. From germline, CDR1 is SNHLY and CDR2 FYNNEI. The V end lost 8 bases, the J end lost 8 bases, and 10 bases lay between the germline ends. This CDR3 contains 11 residues. The time point: pre-treatment sample, taken before nivolumab and TIL therapy. Pleural nodules or supraclavicular lymph nodes made up most of the excised metastases sampled. Progressing patients received lymphodepletion, expanded TIL infusion and IL-2.

The receptor was isolated from a person aged 25 to 79 with non-small cell lung cancer. Specimen: tumor tissue, collected at baseline. The chain employs TRBV2 and TRBJ2-1, with D perhaps TRBD1 (5 bases). The chain's CDR3 is CASEQGYEQFF. The DNA of the CDR3 is TGTGCCAGCGAGCAGGGCTATGAGCAGTTCTTC.